This T cell receptor (beta chain) derives from a study of blood T cell repertoires in COVID-19. For the study at large: Samples taken during acute and convalescent COVID-19 were collected in the United States, Italy and Spain. The analysed material was cDNA or gDNA that came from T cells, B-cell-depleted T cells, or PBMCs.

Per the original data handling: Reference gene primer amplification yielded estimated nucleated cell counts. Sequencing was performed with immunoSEQ multiplex PCR; in TCRdb, only in-frame clones are kept and a portion is missing. V, J and clone size are those of that table, while D and trimming were read from the DNA. The sample consists of about 150,000 clones, approximately 85% of them appearing once. During active infection, Seattle patients enrolled and were then monitored through disease. Specimen: peripheral blood. The clonotype comes from a woman aged 55-69 years with COVID-19, enrolled during active disease.

Written as DNA, the CDR3 is TGTGCCAGCAGTGACTTGGAACGGGTTTACTACGAGCAGTACTTC. This sequence encodes CASSDLERVYYEQYF. The chain joins TRBV6-4 to TRBJ2-7; D uncertain. Germline V lookup: CDR1 MRHNA, CDR2 SNTAGT. Trimming removed 1 base from V and 3 bases from J, with 13 bases in between. CDR3 size: 15 residues.